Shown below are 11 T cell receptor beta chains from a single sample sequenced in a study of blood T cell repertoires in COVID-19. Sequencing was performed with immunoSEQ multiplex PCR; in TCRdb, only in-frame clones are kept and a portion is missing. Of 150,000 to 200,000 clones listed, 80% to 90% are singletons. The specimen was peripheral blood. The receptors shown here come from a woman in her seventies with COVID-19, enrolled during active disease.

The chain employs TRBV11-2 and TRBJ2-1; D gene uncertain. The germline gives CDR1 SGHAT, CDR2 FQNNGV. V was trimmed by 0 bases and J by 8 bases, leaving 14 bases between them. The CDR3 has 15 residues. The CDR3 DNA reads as TGTGCCAGCAGCTTAGATGTTGGTCTAAAGTATGAGCAGTTCTTC. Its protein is CASSLDVGLKYEQFF.

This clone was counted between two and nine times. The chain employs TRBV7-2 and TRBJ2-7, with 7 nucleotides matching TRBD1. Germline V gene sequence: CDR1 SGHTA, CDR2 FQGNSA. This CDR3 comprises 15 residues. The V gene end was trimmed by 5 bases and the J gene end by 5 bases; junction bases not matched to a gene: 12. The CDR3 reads CASSRKTGFDDEQYF. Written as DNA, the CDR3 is TGTGCCAGCAGCCGGAAGACAGGGTTTGATGACGAGCAGTACTTC.

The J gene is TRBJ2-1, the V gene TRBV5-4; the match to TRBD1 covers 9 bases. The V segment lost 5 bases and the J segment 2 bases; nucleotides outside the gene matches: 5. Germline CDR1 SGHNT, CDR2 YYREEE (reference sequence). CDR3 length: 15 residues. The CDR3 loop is CASSKDRGTYNEQFF. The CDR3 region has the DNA TGTGCCAGCAGTAAGGACAGGGGAACCTACAATGAGCAGTTCTTC.

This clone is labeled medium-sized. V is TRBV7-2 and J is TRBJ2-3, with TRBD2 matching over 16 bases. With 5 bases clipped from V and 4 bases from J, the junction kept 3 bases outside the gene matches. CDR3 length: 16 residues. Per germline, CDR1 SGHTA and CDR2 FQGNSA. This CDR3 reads CASSPGLAGGADTQYF. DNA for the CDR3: TGTGCCAGCAGCCCGGGACTAGCGGGGGGGGCAGATACGCAGTATTTT.

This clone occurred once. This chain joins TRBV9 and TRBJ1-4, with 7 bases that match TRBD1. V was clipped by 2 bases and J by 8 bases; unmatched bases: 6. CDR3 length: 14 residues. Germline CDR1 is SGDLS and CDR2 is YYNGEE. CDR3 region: CASSVTGYEEKLFF. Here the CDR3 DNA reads TGTGCCAGCAGCGTGACAGGGTATGAAGAAAAACTGTTTTTT.

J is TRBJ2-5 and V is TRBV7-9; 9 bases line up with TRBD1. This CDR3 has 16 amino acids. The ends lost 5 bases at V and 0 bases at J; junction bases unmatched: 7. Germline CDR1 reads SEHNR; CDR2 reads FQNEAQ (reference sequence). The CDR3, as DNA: TGTGCCAGCAGCCTAAGACGGACAGGGGACCAAGAGACCCAGTACTTC. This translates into CASSLRRTGDQETQYF.

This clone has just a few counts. The CDR3 DNA is TGTGCCAGCAGCCAAGCAGGACAGATTTATTCACCCCTCCACTTT. Translating gives CASSQAGQIYSPLHF. This sequence joins TRBV3-1 (or the pseudogene TRBV3-2) and TRBJ1-6; tentative D call: TRBD1 (6 bases). V was cut by 1 base and J by 8 bases, with 12 bases left in between. There are 15 residues in the CDR3. The germline gives CDR1 LGHDT, CDR2 YNNKEL (reference sequence).

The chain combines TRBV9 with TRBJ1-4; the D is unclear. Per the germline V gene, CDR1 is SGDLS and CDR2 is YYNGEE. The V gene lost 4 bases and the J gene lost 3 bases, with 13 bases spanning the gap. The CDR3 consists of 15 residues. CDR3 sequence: CASSLGGLSNEKLFF. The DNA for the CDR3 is TGTGCCAGCAGCCTAGGAGGGTTATCTAATGAAAAACTGTTTTTT.

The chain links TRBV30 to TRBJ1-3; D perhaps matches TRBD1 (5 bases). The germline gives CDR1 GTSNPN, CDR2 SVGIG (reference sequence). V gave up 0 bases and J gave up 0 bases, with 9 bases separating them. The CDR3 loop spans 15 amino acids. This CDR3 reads CAWSVGAFSGNTIYF. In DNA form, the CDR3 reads TGTGCCTGGAGTGTAGGGGCGTTCTCTGGAAACACCATATATTTT.

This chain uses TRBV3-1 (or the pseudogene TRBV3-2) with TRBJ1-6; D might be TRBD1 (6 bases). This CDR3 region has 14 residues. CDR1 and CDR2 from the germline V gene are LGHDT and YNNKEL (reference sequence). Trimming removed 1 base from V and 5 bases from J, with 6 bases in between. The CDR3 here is CASSQGQDNSPLHF. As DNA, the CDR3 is TGTGCCAGCAGCCAAGGACAGGATAATTCACCCCTCCACTTT.

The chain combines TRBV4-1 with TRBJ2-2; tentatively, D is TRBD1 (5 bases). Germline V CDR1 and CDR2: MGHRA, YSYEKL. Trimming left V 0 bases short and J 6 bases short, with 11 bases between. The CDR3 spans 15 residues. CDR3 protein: CASSQDWGFPGELFF. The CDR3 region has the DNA TGCGCCAGCAGCCAAGATTGGGGCTTCCCCGGGGAGCTGTTTTTT.